These 6 T cell receptor beta chains originate from one sample sequenced in a study of beta chain features in type 1 diabetes. The authors reverse transcribed all of the isolated RNA, so sequencing captured expressed TCRB transcripts. The repertoire was sequenced with immunoSEQ multiplex PCR; TCRdb's copy has only in-frame clones and lacks some. Among 900,000 or so clones listed, roughly 16% were seen once. The sample taken for sequencing was naive CD4+ T cells from blood. These receptors were taken from a young woman in good health.

The chain has TRBV20-1 and TRBJ2-3; D is perhaps TRBD2 (6 bases). Germline CDR1 is DFQATT and CDR2 is SNEGSKA (reference sequence). V was cut by 3 bases and J by 8 bases, with 9 bases left in between. The CDR3 sequence is 11 residues long. The CDR3 sequence: CSARSGGTQYF. In DNA, the CDR3 is TGCAGTGCTAGGTCCGGGGGTACGCAGTATTTT.

This sequence joins TRBV4-2 and TRBJ1-2, with D possibly being TRBD1 (5 bases). The ends were cut back, 1 base at V and 4 bases at J, with 13 bases in the middle. The CDR3 is 15 amino acids. In germline, CDR1 is LGHNA, CDR2 YNFKEQ. CDR3 in amino acids: CASSQVTAKSYGYTF. In nucleotides, the CDR3 is TGTGCCAGCAGCCAAGTGACAGCCAAATCCTATGGCTACACCTTC.

The chain carries TRBV10-3 and TRBJ2-7, with D perhaps TRBD1 (5 bases). V gave up 6 bases and J gave up 2 bases, with 17 bases separating them. Germline lookup yields CDR1 ENHRY and CDR2 SYGVKD. This CDR3 contains 15 residues. This chain's CDR3 is CAIRETAISPYEQYF. CDR3 sequence (DNA): TGTGCCATCAGGGAGACAGCAATATCACCCTACGAGCAGTACTTC.

The rearrangement joins TRBV11-1 to TRBJ2-7; 9 positions match TRBD2. The germline V gene encodes CDR1 SGHAT and CDR2 FQDESV (reference sequence). Trimming at V came to 3 bases and at J to 0 bases, leaving 3 bases not matched to a gene. The CDR3 is made up of 15 amino acids. Here the CDR3 DNA reads TGTGCCAGCAGCTTGGATAGCGGGAGCTCCTACGAGCAGTACTTC. This gives the protein CASSLDSGSSYEQYF.

The J gene is TRBJ2-7, the V gene TRBV29-1; 10 bases align to TRBD1. Per the germline V gene, CDR1 is SQVTM and CDR2 is ANQGSEA. The CDR3 runs 15 residues. J lost 7 bases, V lost 4 bases, and 13 bases had no gene match. CDR3 sequence: CSVARTGGSRGEQYF. The CDR3 DNA reads TGCAGCGTTGCCAGGACAGGGGGAAGTAGAGGGGAGCAGTACTTC.

This clone has a handful of counts. This chain connects TRBV25-1 to TRBJ1-3, with 7 bases that match TRBD1. Germline CDR1 MGHDK, CDR2 SYGVNS. J was trimmed by 1 base and V by 3 bases; bases with no gene match: 6. The CDR3 runs to 16 residues. The CDR3 coding sequence is TGTGCCAGCAGTGATAACAGGGGTTGGTCTGGAAACACCATATATTTT. It translates to CASSDNRGWSGNTIYF.